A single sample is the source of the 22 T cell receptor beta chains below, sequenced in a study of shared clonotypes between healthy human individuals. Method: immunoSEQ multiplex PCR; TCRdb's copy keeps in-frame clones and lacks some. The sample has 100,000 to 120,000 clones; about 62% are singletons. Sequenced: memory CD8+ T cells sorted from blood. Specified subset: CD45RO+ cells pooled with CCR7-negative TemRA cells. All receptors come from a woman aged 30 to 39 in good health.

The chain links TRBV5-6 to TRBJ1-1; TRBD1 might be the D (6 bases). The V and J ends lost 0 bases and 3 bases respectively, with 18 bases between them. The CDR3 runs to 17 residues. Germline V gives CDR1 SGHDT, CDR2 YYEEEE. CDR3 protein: CASSLARIQGWDTEAFF. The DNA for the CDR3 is TGTGCCAGCAGCTTGGCCCGGATACAGGGCTGGGACACTGAAGCTTTCTTT.

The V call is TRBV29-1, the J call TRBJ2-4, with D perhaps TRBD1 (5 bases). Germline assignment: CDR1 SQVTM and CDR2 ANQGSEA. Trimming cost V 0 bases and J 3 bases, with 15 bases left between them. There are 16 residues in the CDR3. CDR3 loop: CSVEDQAGSGKNIQYF. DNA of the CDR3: TGCAGCGTTGAAGATCAGGCAGGGTCGGGCAAAAACATTCAGTACTTC.

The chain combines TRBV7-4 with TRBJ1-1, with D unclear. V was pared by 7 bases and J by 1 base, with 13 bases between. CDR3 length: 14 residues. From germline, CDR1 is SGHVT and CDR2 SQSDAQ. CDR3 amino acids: CASTPPGRNTEAFF. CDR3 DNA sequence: TGTGCCAGCACCCCTCCCGGCAGGAACACTGAAGCTTTCTTT. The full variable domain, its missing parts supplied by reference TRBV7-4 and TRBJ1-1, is GAGVSQSPRYKVAKRGRDVALRCDSISGHVTLYWYRQTLGQGSEVLTYSQSDAQRDKSGRPSGRFSAERPERSVSTLKIQRTEQGDSAVYLCASTPPGRNTEAFFGQGTRLTVV.

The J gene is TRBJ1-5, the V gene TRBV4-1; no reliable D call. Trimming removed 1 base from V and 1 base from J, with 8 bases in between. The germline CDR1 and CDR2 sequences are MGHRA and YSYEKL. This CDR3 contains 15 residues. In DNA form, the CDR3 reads TGCGCCAGCAGCCAAGTCGGGATCAGCAATCAGCCCCAGCATTTT. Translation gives CASSQVGISNQPQHF.

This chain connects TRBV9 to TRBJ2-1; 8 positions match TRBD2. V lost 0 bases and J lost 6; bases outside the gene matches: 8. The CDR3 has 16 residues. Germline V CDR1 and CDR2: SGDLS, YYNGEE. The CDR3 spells CASSVVDGRASNEQFF. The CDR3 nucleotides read TGTGCCAGCAGCGTAGTTGACGGGAGGGCCTCCAATGAGCAGTTCTTC.

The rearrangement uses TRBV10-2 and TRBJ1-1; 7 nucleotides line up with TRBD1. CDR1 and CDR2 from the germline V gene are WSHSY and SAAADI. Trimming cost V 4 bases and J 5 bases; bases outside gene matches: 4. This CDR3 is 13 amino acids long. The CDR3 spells CASSGQGWTEAFF. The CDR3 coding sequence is TGCGCCAGCAGTGGACAGGGTTGGACTGAAGCTTTCTTT.

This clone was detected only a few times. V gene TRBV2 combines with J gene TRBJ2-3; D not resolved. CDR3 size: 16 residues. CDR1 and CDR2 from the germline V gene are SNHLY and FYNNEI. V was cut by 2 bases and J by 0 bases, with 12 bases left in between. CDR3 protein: CASSERNPRSTDTQYF. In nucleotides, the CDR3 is TGTGCCAGCAGTGAAAGGAATCCCCGCAGCACAGATACGCAGTATTTT.

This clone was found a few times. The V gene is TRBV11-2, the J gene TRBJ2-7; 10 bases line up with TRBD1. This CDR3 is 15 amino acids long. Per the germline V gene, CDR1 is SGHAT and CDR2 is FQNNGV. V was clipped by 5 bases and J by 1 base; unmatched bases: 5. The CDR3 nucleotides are TGTGCCAGCAGCCCTGGACAGGGGGTATCCTACGAGCAGTACTTC. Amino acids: CASSPGQGVSYEQYF.

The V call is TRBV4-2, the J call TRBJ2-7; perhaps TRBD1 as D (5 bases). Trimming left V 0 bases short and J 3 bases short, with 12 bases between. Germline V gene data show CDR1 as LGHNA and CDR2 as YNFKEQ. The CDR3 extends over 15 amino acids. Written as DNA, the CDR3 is TGTGCCAGCAGCCAAGAAGGCAGGGCTATCTACGAGCAGTACTTC. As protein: CASSQEGRAIYEQYF.

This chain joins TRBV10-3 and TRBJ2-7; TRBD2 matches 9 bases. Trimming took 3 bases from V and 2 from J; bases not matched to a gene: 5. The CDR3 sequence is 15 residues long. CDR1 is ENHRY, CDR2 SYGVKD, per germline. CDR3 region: CAISDRSSGTYEQYF. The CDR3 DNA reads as TGTGCCATCAGTGATCGGTCTAGCGGGACCTACGAGCAGTACTTC.

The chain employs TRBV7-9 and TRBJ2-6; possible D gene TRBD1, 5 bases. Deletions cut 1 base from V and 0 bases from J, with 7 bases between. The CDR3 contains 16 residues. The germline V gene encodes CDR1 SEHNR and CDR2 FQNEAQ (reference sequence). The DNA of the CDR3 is TGTGCCAGCAGCTTAGGACAGAGCTCTGGGGCCAACGTCCTGACTTTC. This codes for CASSLGQSSGANVLTF.

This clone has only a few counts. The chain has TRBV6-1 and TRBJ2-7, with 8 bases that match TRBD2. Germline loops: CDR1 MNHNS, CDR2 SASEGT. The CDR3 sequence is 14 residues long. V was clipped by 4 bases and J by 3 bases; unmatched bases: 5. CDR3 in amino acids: CASSVSGTGYEQYF. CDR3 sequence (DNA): TGTGCCAGCAGTGTTAGCGGGACGGGCTACGAGCAGTACTTC.

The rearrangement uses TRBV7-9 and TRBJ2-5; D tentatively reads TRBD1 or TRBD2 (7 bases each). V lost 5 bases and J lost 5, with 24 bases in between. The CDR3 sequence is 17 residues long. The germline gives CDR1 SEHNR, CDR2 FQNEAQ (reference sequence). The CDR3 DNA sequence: TGTGCCAGCAGCCGGGGAGGGGGCAGCGGGATTGTGGAGACCCAGTACTTC. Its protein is CASSRGGGSGIVETQYF.

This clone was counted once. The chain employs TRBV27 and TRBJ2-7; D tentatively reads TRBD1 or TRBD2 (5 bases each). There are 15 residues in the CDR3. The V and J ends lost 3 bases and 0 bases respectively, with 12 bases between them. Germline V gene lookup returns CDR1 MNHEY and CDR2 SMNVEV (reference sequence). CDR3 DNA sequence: TGTGCCAGCAGTTTCCGGGACGGGACCTCCTACGAGCAGTACTTC. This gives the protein CASSFRDGTSYEQYF.

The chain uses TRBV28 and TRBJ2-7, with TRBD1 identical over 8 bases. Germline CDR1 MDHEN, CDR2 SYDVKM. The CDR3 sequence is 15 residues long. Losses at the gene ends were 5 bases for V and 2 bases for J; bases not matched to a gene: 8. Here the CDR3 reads CASSQGGQAPYEQYF. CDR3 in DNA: TGTGCCAGCAGTCAAGGGGGACAGGCTCCCTACGAGCAGTACTTC.

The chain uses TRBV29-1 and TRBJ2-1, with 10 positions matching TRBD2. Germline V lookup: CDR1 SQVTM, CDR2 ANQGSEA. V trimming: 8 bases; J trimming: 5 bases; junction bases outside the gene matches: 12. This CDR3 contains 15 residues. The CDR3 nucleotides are TGCAGCATGGAAAAGGGGACTAGCGCAAACAATGAGCAGTTCTTC. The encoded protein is CSMEKGTSANNEQFF.

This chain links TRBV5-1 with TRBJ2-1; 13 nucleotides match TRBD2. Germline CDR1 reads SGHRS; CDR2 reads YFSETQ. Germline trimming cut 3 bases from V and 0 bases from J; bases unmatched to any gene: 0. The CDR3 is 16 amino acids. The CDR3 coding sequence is TGCGCCAGCAGCTGGACTAGCGGGAGCTCCTACAATGAGCAGTTCTTC. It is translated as CASSWTSGSSYNEQFF.

The CDR3 bases are TGTGCCAGCAGCTCCTCAGGGAGGGATCAGCCCCAGCATTTT. The encoded protein is CASSSSGRDQPQHF. This rearrangement joins TRBV7-9 to TRBJ1-5, with D perhaps matching TRBD1 (5 bases). V dropped 4 bases and J dropped 5 bases, with 12 bases sitting between them. There are 14 residues in the CDR3. Looked up from germline, CDR1 is SEHNR and CDR2 is FQNEAQ (reference sequence).

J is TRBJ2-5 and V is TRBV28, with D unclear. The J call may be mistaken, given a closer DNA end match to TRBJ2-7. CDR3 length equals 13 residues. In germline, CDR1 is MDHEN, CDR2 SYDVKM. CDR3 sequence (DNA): TGTGCCAGCAGTCCCCTCCCCCCCTACGAGCAGTACTTC. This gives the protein CASSPLPPYEQYF.

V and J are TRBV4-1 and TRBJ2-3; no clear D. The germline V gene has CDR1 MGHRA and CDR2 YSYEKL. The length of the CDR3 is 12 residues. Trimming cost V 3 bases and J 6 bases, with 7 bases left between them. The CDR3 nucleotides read TGCGCCAGCAGCCACCCTCTGGATACGCAGTATTTT. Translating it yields CASSHPLDTQYF.

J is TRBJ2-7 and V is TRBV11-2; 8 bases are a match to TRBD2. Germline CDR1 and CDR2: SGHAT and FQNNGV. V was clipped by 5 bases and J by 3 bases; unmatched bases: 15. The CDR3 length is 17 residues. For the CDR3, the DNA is TGTGCCAGCAGCCCTGAATGGGAGCGGGAGATTCACTACGAGCAGTACTTC. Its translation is CASSPEWEREIHYEQYF.

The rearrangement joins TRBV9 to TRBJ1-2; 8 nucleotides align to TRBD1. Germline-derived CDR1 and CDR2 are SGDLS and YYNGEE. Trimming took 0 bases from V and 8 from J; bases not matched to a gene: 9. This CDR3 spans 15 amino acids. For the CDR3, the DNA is TGTGCCAGCAGCGTAGCTTTCGCCAGGGGGCTCGGCTACACCTTC. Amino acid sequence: CASSVAFARGLGYTF.